The TCR beta chain described here comes from a study of blood T cell repertoires in COVID-19. About the research overall: Specimens from acute and convalescent COVID-19 originated in the United States, Italy and Spain. T cells, B-cell-depleted T cells, or PBMCs supplied cDNA or gDNA.

Germline assignment: CDR1 SSHAT and CDR2 FNYEAQ (reference sequence). The length of the CDR3 is 13 residues. Per the authors' pipeline: Estimation of nucleated cell counts was performed using reference gene primer amplification. Assay: immunoSEQ multiplex PCR; the TCRdb copy retains only in-frame clones and omits some. The V and J calls and clone size are taken from that table; D and trimming were inferred from the DNA. The table shows under 150,000 clones, with roughly 85% occurring only once. Recruited during active infection, patients (from Seattle) were subsequently followed longitudinally. The table lists this clone with a few counts. Germline is not matched at one junction end, which may reflect a read error.

The V and J genes are TRBV7-7 and TRBJ1-1; 7 positions match TRBD1. Specimen: peripheral blood. This clonotype originated in a woman aged 60 to 75 with COVID-19, enrolled during active disease. The CDR3 region is CASSFDRETEAFF. In DNA form, the CDR3 reads TGTGCTAGCAGCTTTGACAGGGAAACTGAAGCTTTCTTT.